Following are 32 T cell receptor beta chains from one sample sequenced in a study of naive and memory T cell subsets. An equimolar mix of two oligonucleotides served as the beta constant-region primer for TRBC1 and TRBC2. Four rounds of PCR amplified the ligated cDNA using nested alpha and beta constant-region primers plus SP2. Each CDR3 protein gets one entry after TCRdb re-called the UMI-ligation and nested PCR reads with MiXCR. Of around 130,000 distinct CDR3 sequences in the sample, just over 35% were seen once. The sequenced material came from central memory CD4+ T cells from blood. The receptors originated from a human donor in good health.

The sample holds a few counts of this clonotype. The chain joins TRBV20-1 to TRBJ2-1; D is undetermined. The CDR3 spans 12 residues. Per germline, CDR1 DFQATT and CDR2 SNEGSKA (reference sequence). V lost 1 base and J lost 13, with 14 bases in between. CDR3 amino acids: CSARGGLLLQFF. In DNA form, the CDR3 reads TGCAGTGCTAGAGGAGGTCTCTTACTACAGTTCTTC.

This clonotype has just a few counts. This chain links TRBV6-2 or TRBV6-3 with TRBJ2-1, with 11 positions matching TRBD2. With 4 bases clipped from V and 1 base from J, the junction kept 6 bases outside the gene matches. From germline, CDR1 is MNHEY and CDR2 SVGEGT. This CDR3 region has 17 residues. Here the CDR3 DNA reads TGTGCCAGCAGTTCCGCCTCTAGCGGGAGGTCCTACAATGAGCAGTTCTTC. This sequence encodes CASSSASSGRSYNEQFF.

The chain joins TRBV9 to TRBJ2-2; D not certain. The CDR3 sequence is 12 residues long. The V gene lost 6 bases and the J gene lost 1 base, with 4 bases spanning the gap. Germline V lookup: CDR1 SGDLS, CDR2 YYNGEE. CDR3 sequence: CASTLNTGELFF. DNA of the CDR3: TGTGCCAGCACTTTGAACACCGGGGAGCTGTTTTTT.

This clonotype was seen only a few times. The chain recombines TRBV29-1 with TRBJ1-5; perhaps TRBD1 as D (5 bases). Germline V gene data show CDR1 as SQVTM and CDR2 as ANQGSEA. The length of the CDR3 is 13 residues. With 4 bases removed from V and 4 bases from J, the gap between germline ends came to 11 bases. Here the CDR3 DNA reads TGCAGCGTTGGTCAGGGCCTTAATCAGCCCCAGCATTTT. It specifies CSVGQGLNQPQHF. The whole variable domain, remainder taken from reference TRBV29-1 and TRBJ1-5, is SAVISQKPSRDICQRGTSLTIQCQVDSQVTMMFWYRQQPGQSLTLIATANQGSEATYESGFVIDKFPISRPNLTFSTLTVSNMSPEDSSIYLCSVGQGLNQPQHFGDGTRLSIL.

The rearrangement joins TRBV20-1 to TRBJ2-5; the D is unclear. Germline V gene lookup returns CDR1 DFQATT and CDR2 SNEGSKA (reference sequence). The V end was cut by 7 bases, the J end by 4 bases, with 13 bases between. This CDR3 comprises 12 residues. CDR3 sequence: CSGFAVGETQYF. In DNA form, the CDR3 reads TGCAGTGGTTTCGCGGTCGGAGAGACCCAGTACTTC.

The table lists this clonotype with many counts. This rearrangement joins TRBV3-1 to TRBJ2-1, with 7 bases identical to TRBD2. CDR1 and CDR2 (germline): LGHDT, YNNKEL (reference sequence). With V trimmed by 1 base and J by 3 bases, 3 bases remained unmatched. The CDR3 is made up of 15 amino acids. CDR3 region: CASSQALAVYNEQFF. Written as DNA, the CDR3 is TGTGCCAGCAGCCAAGCTCTAGCGGTCTACAATGAGCAGTTCTTC.

This clonotype was counted many times. This chain links TRBV20-1 with TRBJ2-1; D unclear. The CDR3 is made up of 11 amino acids. Germline V lookup: CDR1 DFQATT, CDR2 SNEGSKA (reference sequence). V shed 6 bases and J shed 1 base, with 4 bases lying between them. The CDR3, as DNA: TGCAGTGCCCGTTCCTACAATGAGCAGTTCTTC. Amino acid sequence: CSARSYNEQFF.

This clonotype came up a few times. The CDR3: CSAPNLRGALLNEQYF. The CDR3, as DNA: TGCAGTGCCCCCAACTTACGGGGGGCGTTATTGAACGAGCAGTACTTC. The chain uses TRBV20-1 and TRBJ2-7; D perhaps matches TRBD2 (7 bases). This CDR3 has 16 amino acids. Trimming took 6 bases from V and 5 from J, leaving 26 bases between them. CDR1 DFQATT and CDR2 SNEGSKA come from the germline V gene (reference sequence).

V gene TRBV28 combines with J gene TRBJ2-5; D possibly corresponds to TRBD2 (6 bases). With 6 bases removed from V and 3 bases from J, the gap between germline ends came to 11 bases. The CDR3 is made up of 13 amino acids. Germline CDR1 and CDR2: MDHEN and SYDVKM. CDR3 sequence reads: CASSPPGEETQYF. CDR3 nucleotides: TGTGCCAGCAGCCCGCCGGGGGAAGAGACCCAGTACTTC.

This clonotype was found a few times. The J gene is TRBJ2-3, the V gene TRBV20-1; TRBD2 is a possible D gene (6 bases). In germline, CDR1 is DFQATT, CDR2 SNEGSKA (reference sequence). The CDR3 sequence is 13 residues long. V lost 2 bases and J 0 bases, leaving 6 bases between the germline ends. The CDR3 region is CSARLASTDTQYF. The CDR3 region has the DNA TGCAGTGCTAGACTAGCGAGCACAGATACGCAGTATTTT.

The chain links TRBV15 to TRBJ2-5; D not certain. Trimming left V 1 base short and J 4 bases short, with 10 bases between. The germline CDR1 and CDR2 sequences are LNHNV and YYDKDF (reference sequence). The CDR3 has 14 residues. CDR3 protein: CATSRGILGETQYF. DNA of the CDR3: TGTGCCACCAGCAGAGGAATTTTAGGAGAGACCCAGTACTTC. Full variable domain (missing parts from reference TRBV15 and TRBJ2-5): DAMVIQNPRYQVTQFGKPVTLSCSQTLNHNVMYWYQQKSSQAPKLLFHYYDKDFNNEADTPDNFQSRRPNTSFCFLDIRSPGLGDTAMYLCATSRGILGETQYFGPGTRLLVL.

This clonotype was counted at least ten times. The rearrangement links TRBV2 to TRBJ2-1; D remains unclear. The CDR3 length is 12 residues. Germline V gives CDR1 SNHLY, CDR2 FYNNEI. V was trimmed by 0 bases and J by 10 bases, leaving 7 bases between them. The CDR3 spells CASSEALPEQFF. DNA for the CDR3: TGTGCCAGCAGTGAAGCGCTACCAGAGCAGTTCTTC.

The rearrangement links TRBV7-6 to TRBJ2-2, with D perhaps given as TRBD1 or TRBD2 (6 bases each). This CDR3 is 17 amino acids long. Trimming took off 2 bases at V and 4 bases at J, with 17 bases between the two ends. Germline CDR1 SGHVS, CDR2 FNYEAQ. As DNA, the CDR3 is TGTGCCAGCAGCTTATTTCGGGGGCCTAGTCCCACCGGGGAGCTGTTTTTT. Amino acid sequence: CASSLFRGPSPTGELFF.

This clonotype has a handful of counts. The chain has TRBV19 and TRBJ2-1; D gene uncertain. Trimming pared 6 bases from V and 4 bases from J, leaving 13 bases between. This CDR3 has 14 amino acids. The germline V gene encodes CDR1 LNHDA and CDR2 SQIVND (reference sequence). CDR3 sequence reads: CASRGPFEYNEQFF. The CDR3 region has the DNA TGTGCCAGTAGGGGCCCATTTGAGTACAATGAGCAGTTCTTC.

This clonotype was observed a handful of times. The rearrangement uses TRBV7-9 and TRBJ2-3; D is perhaps TRBD2 (7 bases). CDR3 size: 16 residues. Per the germline V gene, CDR1 is SEHNR and CDR2 is FQNEAQ (reference sequence). Trimming pared 6 bases from V and 5 bases from J, leaving 21 bases between. CDR3 residues: CASRPRGQLAEDTQYF. As DNA, the CDR3 is TGTGCCAGCAGACCACGGGGGCAGCTAGCGGAAGATACGCAGTATTTT.

This clonotype has at least ten counts. CDR3 in DNA: TGCGCCAGCAGCTTGGACGACGGCTTCCAGGGAGAGACCCAGTACTTC. Translating it yields CASSLDDGFQGETQYF. The chain joins TRBV5-1 to TRBJ2-5; weak D call: TRBD1 (5 bases). Germline V gene sequence: CDR1 SGHRS, CDR2 YFSETQ. V was pared by 0 bases and J by 4 bases, with 16 bases between. The CDR3 has 16 residues. Using reference TRBV5-1 and TRBJ2-5 for the parts outside the CDR3, the full variable domain is KAGVTQTPRYLIKTRGQQVTLSCSPISGHRSVSWYQQTPGQGLQFLFEYFSETQRNKGNFPGRFSGRQFSNSRSEMNVSTLELGDSALYLCASSLDDGFQGETQYFGPGTRLLVL.

This clonotype was counted many times. The J gene is TRBJ2-1, the V gene TRBV20-1; 13 bases map to TRBD2. CDR3 length equals 15 residues. Germline CDR1 and CDR2: DFQATT and SNEGSKA (reference sequence). J lost 4 bases, V lost 6 bases, and 6 bases had no gene match. CDR3: CSAPGLAGKYNEQFF. DNA of the CDR3: TGCAGTGCCCCGGGACTAGCGGGAAAGTACAATGAGCAGTTCTTC.

This clonotype was seen a handful of times. This chain links TRBV5-1 with TRBJ1-2, with TRBD1 matching over 9 bases. Trimming cost V 1 base and J 3 bases; bases outside gene matches: 4. The CDR3 consists of 15 residues. CDR1 SGHRS and CDR2 YFSETQ come from the germline V gene. Here the CDR3 reads CASSLSGTGYYGYTF. In DNA form, the CDR3 reads TGCGCCAGCAGCTTGTCGGGGACAGGGTACTATGGCTACACCTTC.

This clonotype occurred a few times. The rearrangement joins TRBV3-1 to TRBJ2-5, with unresolved D. Germline V gene lookup returns CDR1 LGHDT and CDR2 YNNKEL (reference sequence). V gave up 0 bases and J gave up 7 bases, with 0 bases separating them. CDR3 size: 10 residues. CDR3 protein: CASSQETQYF. The DNA for the CDR3 is TGTGCCAGCAGCCAAGAGACCCAGTACTTC.

The V and J genes are TRBV30 and TRBJ1-5; 10 bases align to TRBD1. The CDR3 is made up of 13 amino acids. V shed 3 bases, J shed 7 bases, and the junction held 3 bases outside the gene matches. Per the germline V gene, CDR1 is GTSNPN and CDR2 is SVGIG (reference sequence). The CDR3 coding sequence is TGTGCCTGGAGGGGACAGGGGAGCCAGCCCCAGCATTTT. It translates to CAWRGQGSQPQHF. Looking up the rest from reference TRBV30 and TRBJ1-5 gives the full variable domain: SQTIHQWPATLVQPVGSPLSLECTVEGTSNPNLYWYRQAAGRGLQLLFYSVGIGQISSEVPQNLSASRPQDRQFILSSKKLLLSDSGFYLCAWRGQGSQPQHFGDGTRLSIL.

The chain couples TRBV12-3 or TRBV12-4 to TRBJ2-3, with 11 bases lining up with TRBD1. The J segment lost 6 bases and the V segment lost 6 bases, leaving 5 bases of the junction unmatched. This CDR3 has 14 amino acids. CDR3 DNA: TGTGCCAGCAGCCGGACAGGGGGCAAGGATACGCAGTATTTT. Translated, it gives CASSRTGGKDTQYF.

Of note for this clonotype: The junction departs from germline at one end; a sequencing error may be responsible. The chain is built from TRBV28 and TRBJ2-3, with 8 positions matching TRBD2. The CDR3 totals 14 residues. Per germline, CDR1 MDHEN and CDR2 SYDVKM. This CDR3 is CASSLAGGLDTQYF. The CDR3 bases are TGTGCCAGCAGTTTAGCGGGAGGTCTGGATACCCAGTATTTT.

V usage is TRBV29-1 and J usage is TRBJ2-2, with D perhaps given as TRBD1 or TRBD2 (5 bases each). This CDR3 is 14 amino acids long. Germline V lookup: CDR1 SQVTM, CDR2 ANQGSEA. Deletions cut 5 bases from V and 1 base from J, with 11 bases between. CDR3 sequence (DNA): TGCAGCGTTAAGAGGGACCTGAACACCGGGGAGCTGTTTTTT. It codes for CSVKRDLNTGELFF.

The chain carries TRBV5-1 and TRBJ1-1; D may be TRBD1 (5 bases). Germline CDR1 and CDR2: SGHRS and YFSETQ. The CDR3 runs 13 residues. V lost 0 bases and J lost 6, with 9 bases in between. CDR3 protein: CASSLVGGAEAFF. The CDR3 DNA reads as TGCGCCAGCAGCTTGGTGGGGGGGGCTGAAGCTTTCTTT.

This clonotype has more than one count but fewer than ten. This chain connects TRBV19 to TRBJ2-3, with D perhaps matching TRBD1 or TRBD2 (6 bases each). Trimming stripped 2 bases from V and 2 bases from J, with 17 bases between. Looked up from germline, CDR1 is LNHDA and CDR2 is SQIVND (reference sequence). The CDR3 has 17 amino acids. CDR3 in amino acids: CASSISKGGLSTDTQYF. The CDR3 DNA reads TGTGCCAGTAGTATAAGTAAGGGGGGCCTTTCCACAGATACGCAGTATTTT.

There are many counts of this clonotype. V and J are TRBV7-2 and TRBJ2-7; D is unclear. Germline CDR1 and CDR2: SGHTA and FQGNSA. This CDR3 is 13 amino acids long. V lost 1 base to trimming and J lost 5 bases, with 9 bases between them. CDR3 in amino acids: CASSLVWKNEQYF. CDR3 DNA: TGTGCCAGCAGCTTAGTTTGGAAAAACGAGCAGTACTTC. Based on the CDR3 plus reference TRBV7-2 and TRBJ2-7, the full variable domain is GAGVSQSPSNKVTEKGKDVELRCDPISGHTALYWYRQSLGQGLEFLIYFQGNSAPDKSGLPSDRFSAERTGGSVSTLTIQRTQQEDSAVYLCASSLVWKNEQYFGPGTRLTVT.

This clonotype was observed a few times. The genes are TRBV11-3 and TRBJ2-1; no reliable D call. The CDR3 runs to 13 residues. Trimming pared 2 bases from V and 6 bases from J, leaving 8 bases between. The V gene's germline CDR1 is SGHNT and CDR2 YENEEA. CDR3 DNA: TGTGCCAGCAGCTTAATTCGCAGCAATGAGCAGTTCTTC. This codes for CASSLIRSNEQFF.

This clonotype appeared a few times. The V gene is TRBV14, the J gene TRBJ2-6, with D maybe TRBD2 (5 bases). V gave up 4 bases and J gave up 4 bases, with 14 bases separating them. This CDR3 is 16 amino acids long. The germline V gene has CDR1 SGHDN and CDR2 FVKESK. CDR3 loop: CASSPLVGKGANVLTF. Written as DNA, the CDR3 is TGTGCCAGCAGCCCCCTCGTCGGGAAGGGGGCCAACGTCCTGACTTTC.

The V call is TRBV20-1, the J call TRBJ2-7, with D possibly TRBD1 on 6 matching bases. Germline V CDR1 and CDR2: DFQATT, SNEGSKA (reference sequence). V lost 3 bases, J lost 2 bases, and 17 bases lay in between. The CDR3 spans 15 residues. CDR3 region: CSASPQQGYPYEQYF. The CDR3 DNA follows: TGCAGTGCTAGCCCCCAACAGGGCTATCCCTACGAGCAGTACTTC.

The chain is built from TRBV29-1 and TRBJ1-5; TRBD1 might be the D (5 bases). Germline V lookup: CDR1 SQVTM, CDR2 ANQGSEA. V lost 6 bases and J 4 bases, leaving 13 bases between the germline ends. The CDR3 totals 13 residues. The CDR3: CSVAGRENQPQHF. In nucleotides, the CDR3 is TGCAGCGTGGCGGGACGGGAAAATCAGCCCCAGCATTTT.

The CDR3 bases are TGTGCCAGCAGCTTGGGTTCGATAGCTGAGACCCAGTACTTC. Residues: CASSLGSIAETQYF. This sequence joins TRBV5-6 and TRBJ2-5; D not certain. This CDR3 contains 14 residues. In germline, CDR1 is SGHDT, CDR2 YYEEEE. Trimming shortened V by 0 bases and J by 5 bases, and 11 bases separated the two germline ends. Complete variable domain (other parts from reference TRBV5-6 and TRBJ2-5): DAGVTQSPTHLIKTRGQQVTLRCSPKSGHDTVSWYQQALGQGPQFIFQYYEEEERQRGNFPDRFSGHQFPNYSSELNVNALLLGDSALYLCASSLGSIAETQYFGPGTRLLVL.

The chain joins TRBV30 to TRBJ1-5; D gene ambiguous. CDR1 and CDR2 from the germline V gene are GTSNPN and SVGIG (reference sequence). Deletions cut 2 bases from V and 5 bases from J, with 13 bases between. The CDR3 loop spans 14 amino acids. The CDR3 region is CAWSMVKDYQPQHF. The CDR3, as DNA: TGTGCCTGGAGTATGGTAAAGGATTATCAGCCCCAGCATTTT. Using reference TRBV30 and TRBJ1-5 for the parts outside the CDR3, the full variable domain is SQTIHQWPATLVQPVGSPLSLECTVEGTSNPNLYWYRQAAGRGLQLLFYSVGIGQISSEVPQNLSASRPQDRQFILSSKKLLLSDSGFYLCAWSMVKDYQPQHFGDGTRLSIL.